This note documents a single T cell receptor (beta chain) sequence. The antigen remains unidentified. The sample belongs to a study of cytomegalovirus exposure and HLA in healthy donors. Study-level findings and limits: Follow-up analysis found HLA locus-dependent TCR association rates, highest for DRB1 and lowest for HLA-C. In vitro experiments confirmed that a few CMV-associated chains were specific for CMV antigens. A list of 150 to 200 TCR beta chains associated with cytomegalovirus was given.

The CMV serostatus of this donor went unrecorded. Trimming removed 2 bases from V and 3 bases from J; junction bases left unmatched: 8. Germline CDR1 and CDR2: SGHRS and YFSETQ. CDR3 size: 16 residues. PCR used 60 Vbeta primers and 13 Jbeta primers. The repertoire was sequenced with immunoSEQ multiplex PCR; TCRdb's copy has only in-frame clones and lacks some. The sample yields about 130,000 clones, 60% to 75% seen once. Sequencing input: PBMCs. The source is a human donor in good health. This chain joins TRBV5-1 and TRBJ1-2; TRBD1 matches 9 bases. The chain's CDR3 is CASSLTGTGFDYGYTF. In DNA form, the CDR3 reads TGCGCCAGCAGCTTAACCGGGACAGGGTTTGACTATGGCTACACCTTC.